This T cell receptor beta chain was sequenced in a study of cytotoxic CD8 clonotypes in ibrutinib-treated CLL. Study-wide context: Of the patients, about a dozen were relapsed/refractory, under 16 treatment-naive and under 18 IGHV unmutated. Study-level results: Baseline clonality, above age-matched healthy donor levels, tracked circulating CD8+ T-cell counts.

A single count supports this clone. Its target is not known. TCRdb keeps only in-frame clones here, not all; method: immunoSEQ multiplex PCR. The profile shows some 200,000 clones, about three quarters of them singletons. From germline, CDR1 is SGDLS and CDR2 YYNGEE. This CDR3 has 15 amino acids. Trimming pared 0 bases from V and 3 bases from J, leaving 13 bases between. Sequenced material: PBMCs, taken after 12 months of ibrutinib treatment. This sequence joins TRBV9 and TRBJ2-7; D remains unclear. This receptor was taken from a human donor with chronic lymphocytic leukemia. The CDR3 sequence is CASSVGAEWNYEQYF. The CDR3 DNA is TGTGCCAGCAGCGTAGGAGCAGAGTGGAACTACGAGCAGTACTTC.